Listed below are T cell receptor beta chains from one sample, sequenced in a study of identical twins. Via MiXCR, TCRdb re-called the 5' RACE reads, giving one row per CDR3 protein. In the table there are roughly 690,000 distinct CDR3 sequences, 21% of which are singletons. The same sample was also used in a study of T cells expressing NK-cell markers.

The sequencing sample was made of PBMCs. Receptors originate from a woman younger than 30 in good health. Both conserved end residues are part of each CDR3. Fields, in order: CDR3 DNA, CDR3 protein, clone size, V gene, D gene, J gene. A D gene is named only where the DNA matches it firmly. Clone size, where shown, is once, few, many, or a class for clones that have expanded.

CDR3nt: TGTGCCAGCAGCCAAACCTTAGTGGGACTAGCCTCAAGGACCCAGTACTTC; CDR3aa: CASSQTLVGLASRTQYF; abundance: few; v_gene: TRBV3-1; d_gene: TRBD2; j_gene: TRBJ2-5
CDR3nt: TGCGCCAGCAGCTTAGGACAGGTTAAGGAGACCCAGTACTTC; CDR3aa: CASSLGQVKETQYF; abundance: few; v_gene: TRBV5-1; d_gene: TRBD1; j_gene: TRBJ2-5
CDR3nt: TGTGCCAGCAGTCCCGGACAGGGAGGGAACTATGGCTACACCTTC; CDR3aa: CASSPGQGGNYGYTF; abundance: few; v_gene: TRBV12-3/TRBV12-4; d_gene: TRBD1; j_gene: TRBJ1-2
CDR3nt: TGTGCCAGCGTTCGTGAGAACAGGGTCTGGGGCTACACCTTC; CDR3aa: CASVRENRVWGYTF; abundance: few; v_gene: TRBV2; d_gene: -; j_gene: TRBJ1-2
CDR3nt: TGTGCCAGCAGTCAATTAACCGGGGGCCGGGACGAGCAGTACTTC; CDR3aa: CASSQLTGGRDEQYF; abundance: few; v_gene: TRBV7-2; d_gene: -; j_gene: TRBJ2-7
CDR3nt: TGCAGTGCTAGGCGGACAGGGAGCTCCTACAATGAGCAGTTCTTC; CDR3aa: CSARRTGSSYNEQFF; abundance: few; v_gene: TRBV20-1; d_gene: TRBD1; j_gene: TRBJ2-1
CDR3nt: TGCAGCGTCGGACAGGGTTCATCTCCTGAAGCTTTCTTT; CDR3aa: CSVGQGSSPEAFF; abundance: many; v_gene: TRBV29-1; d_gene: TRBD1; j_gene: TRBJ1-1
CDR3nt: TGTGCCAGCAGACGCGGGGGCACAGATACGCAGTATTTT; CDR3aa: CASRRGGTDTQYF; abundance: many; v_gene: TRBV12-3/TRBV12-4; d_gene: -; j_gene: TRBJ2-3
CDR3nt: TGTGCCAGCAGTTACCGGACAGGGGCCGTCAATGAGCAGTTCTTC; CDR3aa: CASSYRTGAVNEQFF; abundance: many; v_gene: TRBV12-3/TRBV12-4; d_gene: TRBD1; j_gene: TRBJ2-1
CDR3nt: TGTGCCAGCTCCTGGGCGAACACAGATACGCAGTATTTT; CDR3aa: CASSWANTDTQYF; abundance: once; v_gene: TRBV6-1; d_gene: -; j_gene: TRBJ2-3
CDR3nt: TGCAGTGCAATCACGGGACAGGGGGCTTATGGCTACACCTTC; CDR3aa: CSAITGQGAYGYTF; abundance: few; v_gene: TRBV20-1; d_gene: TRBD1; j_gene: TRBJ1-2
CDR3nt: TGCGCCAGCAGCTTTTCTAGCGGAGGCACAGATACGCAGTATTTT; CDR3aa: CASSFSSGGTDTQYF; abundance: few; v_gene: TRBV5-1; d_gene: TRBD2; j_gene: TRBJ2-3
CDR3nt: TGTGCCAGCTCACCTCTCGATTCTAGCACAGATACGCAGTATTTT; CDR3aa: CASSPLDSSTDTQYF; abundance: few; v_gene: TRBV18; d_gene: -; j_gene: TRBJ2-3
CDR3nt: TGTGCCAGCAGTTTATTAGTGCGGGATGAGCAGTTCTTC; CDR3aa: CASSLLVRDEQFF; abundance: -; v_gene: TRBV27; d_gene: -; j_gene: TRBJ2-1
CDR3nt: TGTGCCAGCAGTTACGGGGGTCGTGGTCAAGCTTTCTTT; CDR3aa: CASSYGGRGQAFF; abundance: few; v_gene: TRBV6-5; d_gene: -; j_gene: TRBJ1-1
CDR3nt: TGTGCCAGCACTCAGACAGATAGCAATCAGCCCCAGCATTTT; CDR3aa: CASTQTDSNQPQHF; abundance: few; v_gene: TRBV12-3/TRBV12-4; d_gene: -; j_gene: TRBJ1-5
CDR3nt: TGCGCCAGCAGCTTGCAGGTGGCAGATACGCAGTATTTT; CDR3aa: CASSLQVADTQYF; abundance: few; v_gene: TRBV5-1; d_gene: -; j_gene: TRBJ2-3
CDR3nt: TGTGCCAGCAGCTTAGGGCGAGCGGGGACAAGCTCCTACAATGAGCAGTTCTTC; CDR3aa: CASSLGRAGTSSYNEQFF; abundance: -; v_gene: TRBV7-2; d_gene: -; j_gene: TRBJ2-1
CDR3nt: TGCAGCGTTGAAGATGTCGCGGGGACCTCCACAGATACGCAGTATTTT; CDR3aa: CSVEDVAGTSTDTQYF; abundance: -; v_gene: TRBV29-1; d_gene: -; j_gene: TRBJ2-3
CDR3nt: TGCAGTGCTACCCGCCCCGGGACTTTCTACGAGCAGTACTTC; CDR3aa: CSATRPGTFYEQYF; abundance: -; v_gene: TRBV20-1; d_gene: -; j_gene: TRBJ2-7
CDR3nt: TGCAGCGTTGATCGTTTGTGGGAGGGTTCCCAAGAGACCCAGTACTTC; CDR3aa: CSVDRLWEGSQETQYF; abundance: few; v_gene: TRBV29-1; d_gene: TRBD2; j_gene: TRBJ2-5
CDR3nt: TGCGCCAGCAGCTTGGCCCACATGAACACCGGGGAGCTGTTTTTT; CDR3aa: CASSLAHMNTGELFF; abundance: many; v_gene: TRBV5-1; d_gene: -; j_gene: TRBJ2-2
CDR3nt: TGCAGCGTTGTTTCCCCATCGTGGCAGTTCTTC; CDR3aa: CSVVSPSWQFF; abundance: few; v_gene: TRBV29-1; d_gene: -; j_gene: TRBJ2-1
CDR3nt: TGCAGCGTACATAGCGGGGGAGGAGGCACAGATACGCAGTATTTT; CDR3aa: CSVHSGGGGTDTQYF; abundance: -; v_gene: TRBV29-1; d_gene: TRBD2; j_gene: TRBJ2-3
CDR3nt: TGTGCCAGCACCAGGGGGGATGAGCAGTTCTTC; CDR3aa: CASTRGDEQFF; abundance: -; v_gene: TRBV6-6; d_gene: -; j_gene: TRBJ2-1
CDR3nt: TGTGCCAGCAGCACGAGTATGGGAGCACCCCTCCACTTT; CDR3aa: CASSTSMGAPLHF; abundance: -; v_gene: TRBV5-5; d_gene: -; j_gene: TRBJ1-6
CDR3nt: TGTGCCTCCTGCCAAGGGGGGACAGGGGGCACTGAAGCTTTCTTT; CDR3aa: CASCQGGTGGTEAFF; abundance: -; v_gene: TRBV3-1; d_gene: TRBD1; j_gene: TRBJ1-1